This T cell receptor beta chain was found in a study of blood T cell repertoires in COVID-19. The germline V gene has CDR1 SGHAT and CDR2 FQNNGV. The CDR3 loop spans 14 amino acids. V lost 1 base and J 2 bases, leaving 7 bases between the germline ends. TCRdb keeps only in-frame clones here, not all; method: immunoSEQ multiplex PCR. This sample has approximately 35,000 clones, with 65% to 90% found just once. The rearrangement links TRBV11-2 to TRBJ2-3; D is unresolved. The TCR comes from a man aged 55 to 70 with active COVID-19. Sequencing was carried out using peripheral blood. The CDR3, as DNA: TGTGCCAGCAGCTTAGTCTTTTCCACAGATACGCAGTATTTT. This translates into CASSLVFSTDTQYF.